This section outlines one TCR beta chain sequence together with its context. Its antigen is not identified. This sample stems from a study of cytomegalovirus exposure and HLA in healthy donors. The wider study: The approximately 120 validation repertoires used the same platform as the 550 to 750 first-cohort repertoires, a later analysis reported. Study-level results: Using the classifier, cytomegalovirus status was reportedly diagnosed with high specificity and sensitivity. A few chains linked to CMV were shown in vitro to be specific for CMV antigens.

The donors belonged to the approximately 120-subject validation cohort, separate from the roughly 650-subject first cohort. Generated by immunoSEQ multiplex PCR, the TCRdb table keeps only in-frame clones and is missing some. Among approximately 200,000 clones, 84% were seen once, and the ten largest hold around an eighth. This CDR3 comprises 14 residues. V shed 6 bases and J shed 2 bases, with 11 bases lying between them. The V gene's germline CDR1 is SNHLY and CDR2 FYNNEI. This chain links TRBV2 with TRBJ1-5, with TRBD1 as a possible D gene (6 bases). Sequencing was performed on PBMCs. This TCR derives from a woman in her thirties in good health and CMV-seropositive. The CDR3: CASRGDTRNQPQHF. CDR3 nucleotides: TGTGCCAGCAGGGGGGACACGCGCAATCAGCCCCAGCATTTT.